The 29 T cell receptor beta chains below all came from one sample that was sequenced in a study of T cells in Graves' hyperthyroidism and ophthalmopathy. TCR beta CDR3 sequences were amplified from RNA transcripts. HTBI primers were used for first-round RT-PCR of the TCR CDR3. TCRdb re-called the multiplex PCR reads through MiXCR, storing one row per CDR3 protein. The sample has some 300,000 distinct CDR3 sequences, roughly 19% seen once. Source material: blood. Every receptor here comes from a man in his fifties with Graves' ophthalmopathy.

J is TRBJ1-2 and V is TRBV4-1; TRBD1 matches at 8 bases. The germline CDR1 and CDR2 sequences are MGHRA and YSYEKL. With 1 base clipped from V and 0 bases from J, the junction kept 7 bases outside the gene matches. CDR3 length: 17 amino acids. The CDR3 region is CASSQAPGGSPNYGYTF. CDR3 DNA sequence: TGCGCCAGCAGCCAAGCTCCAGGGGGCAGCCCTAACTATGGCTACACCTTC.

This clonotype was seen repeatedly, ten times or more. Mismatch with germline at one junction end may stem from a read error. The CDR3 region has the DNA TGTGCCAGCAGTGACTCGGATAGGGGCTACACCTTC. Its translation: CASSDSDRGYTF. The chain recombines TRBV6-5 with TRBJ1-2; D remains unclear. The CDR3 has 12 amino acids. In germline, CDR1 is MNHEY, CDR2 SVGAGI.

The sample holds a few counts of this clonotype. This rearrangement joins TRBV6-2 or TRBV6-3 to TRBJ2-7, with TRBD1 matching 12 bases. Trimming cost V 4 bases and J 3 bases; bases outside gene matches: 4. The CDR3 runs to 15 residues. Germline assignment: CDR1 MNHEY and CDR2 SVGEGT. The CDR3 here is CASSWGQGAFYEQYF. CDR3 DNA sequence: TGTGCCAGCAGTTGGGGACAGGGGGCCTTCTACGAGCAGTACTTC.

This clonotype came up many times. The genes are TRBV2 and TRBJ1-1, with a weak D call TRBD1 (5 bases). V was shortened by 3 bases and J by 0 bases, with 11 bases between the two germline ends. CDR1 is SNHLY, CDR2 FYNNEI, per germline. The CDR3 is 15 amino acids. For the CDR3, the DNA is TGTGCCAGCAGTGAGAGTCGACAGTTGAACACTGAAGCTTTCTTT. This gives the protein CASSESRQLNTEAFF.

This clonotype has a handful of counts. CDR3 residues: CASSRNLYEQYF. CDR3 DNA: TGTGCCAGCAGCAGGAACCTCTACGAGCAGTACTTC. The chain carries TRBV14 and TRBJ2-7; D is uncertain. The V end was cut by 5 bases, the J end by 3 bases, with 8 bases between. The length of the CDR3 is 12 residues. Germline V gives CDR1 SGHDN, CDR2 FVKESK.

This clonotype was counted only a few times. Sequence at one end of the junction differs from germline and may be a read error. The CDR3 sequence: CASSFLGERYNEQLF. For the CDR3, the DNA is TGTGCCAGCAGTTTCCTTGGAGAAAGGTACAATGAGCAGCTCTTC. The rearrangement uses TRBV27 and TRBJ2-1; D ambiguous. This CDR3 has 15 residues. CDR1 is MNHEY and CDR2 is SMNVEV in the germline V gene (reference sequence).

Regarding this clonotype: One junction end does not reproduce the germline sequence, and a read error may be involved. The V and J genes are TRBV3-1 and TRBJ2-7; possibly TRBD2 for D (5 bases). From germline, CDR1 is LGHDT and CDR2 YNNKEL (reference sequence). The CDR3 is 13 residues long. This CDR3 reads CASGVTSGYEQYF. CDR3 DNA sequence: TGCGCCAGCGGAGTGACGAGCGGCTACGAGCAGTACTTC.

About this clonotype: Possible read error: a much larger clone is one base away. J is TRBJ2-2 and V is TRBV30; 10 bases map to TRBD1. The CDR3 contains 17 residues. CDR1 is GTSNPN, CDR2 SVGIG, per germline (reference sequence). DNA of the CDR3: TGTGCCTGCAAAAAGGCGGCGGGACAGGGGAACACCGGGGGGCTGTTTTTT. Encoded protein: CACKKAAGQGNTGGLFF.

This clonotype was picked up many times. The chain has TRBV11-3 and TRBJ2-1; 9 positions match TRBD2. V was clipped by 3 bases and J by 10 bases; unmatched bases: 4. Germline-derived CDR1 and CDR2 are SGHNT and YENEEA. The CDR3 extends over 13 amino acids. DNA for the CDR3: TGTGCCAGCAGCTTTAGCGGGAGTGGCGAGCAGTTCTTC. It is translated as CASSFSGSGEQFF.

The CDR3 bases are TGTGCCAGCAGTTTGGGAGGGCAGGGCAATGAGCAGTTCTTC. It yields the protein CASSLGGQGNEQFF. The chain links TRBV12-3 or TRBV12-4 to TRBJ2-1; 7 bases fit TRBD2. This CDR3 spans 14 amino acids. J lost 6 bases, V lost 3 bases, and 5 bases had no gene match.

This clonotype was detected many times. As DNA, the CDR3 is TGCGCCAGCAGCAACGGACAGGGCGCCTACGAGCAGTACTTC. It codes for CASSNGQGAYEQYF. The chain couples TRBV5-1 to TRBJ2-7; 8 nucleotides match TRBD1. The CDR3 is 14 residues long. J gave up 2 bases and V 4 bases, and 5 bases lay outside the gene matches. From germline, CDR1 is SGHRS and CDR2 YFSETQ. Supplemented by reference TRBV5-1 and TRBJ2-7, the full variable domain reads KAGVTQTPRYLIKTRGQQVTLSCSPISGHRSVSWYQQTPGQGLQFLFEYFSETQRNKGNFPGRFSGRQFSNSRSEMNVSTLELGDSALYLCASSNGQGAYEQYFGPGTRLTVT.

This clonotype turned up a few times. The V gene is TRBV15, the J gene TRBJ1-1; D is ambiguous. V was pared by 0 bases and J by 6 bases, with 8 bases between. The CDR3 has 13 amino acids. Germline V gene lookup returns CDR1 LNHNV and CDR2 YYDKDF (reference sequence). The CDR3 spells CATSRDFRPEAFF. In nucleotides, the CDR3 is TGTGCCACCAGCAGAGATTTCCGCCCTGAAGCTTTCTTT.

This clonotype was found a few times. A much larger clone sits a single nucleotide away, making a read error possible. J is TRBJ1-5 and V is TRBV6-1; D gene uncertain. Germline assignment: CDR1 MNHNS and CDR2 SASEGT. There are 16 residues in the CDR3. The CDR3 here is CACSEEEGMSNQPQHF. The CDR3 DNA sequence: TGTGCCTGCAGTGAAGAAGAAGGGATGAGCAATCAGCCCCAGCATTTT.

V and J are TRBV6-1 and TRBJ2-1; D ambiguous. Between the trimmed V and J ends, which lost 7 bases and 1 base, there was a span of 11 bases. This CDR3 is 14 amino acids long. Germline CDR1 reads MNHNS; CDR2 reads SASEGT. Here the CDR3 reads CASTRSRSYNEQFF. The CDR3 coding sequence is TGTGCCAGCACTCGTAGCCGGTCCTACAATGAGCAGTTCTTC.

This sequence joins TRBV19 and TRBJ2-1, with D perhaps TRBD1 or TRBD2 (5 bases each). Trimming shortened V by 6 bases and J by 9 bases, and 15 bases separated the two germline ends. Germline loops: CDR1 LNHDA, CDR2 SQIVND (reference sequence). CDR3 size: 13 residues. The DNA for the CDR3 is TGTGCCAGTAGAGTACAGGCTGAGGGTGAGCAGTTCTTC. Protein: CASRVQAEGEQFF.

The gene calls are TRBV7-3 and TRBJ2-7; D may be TRBD1 (6 bases). The CDR3 is made up of 13 amino acids. V lost 1 base to trimming and J lost 9 bases, with 13 bases between them. Germline V gene data show CDR1 as SGHTA and CDR2 as FQGTGA. Written as DNA, the CDR3 is TGTGCCAGCAGCTTAATCCAGGGACACGGGCAGTACTTC. As protein: CASSLIQGHGQYF.

The rearrangement uses TRBV5-8 and TRBJ1-5; no clear D gene. Germline values: CDR1 SGHTS, CDR2 YDEGEE. This CDR3 is built from 10 residues. Trimming stripped 1 base from V and 10 bases from J, with 3 bases between. The DNA for the CDR3 is TGTGCCAGCAGCTTGCGCCCCCAGCATTTT. It codes for CASSLRPQHF.

The CDR3 region has the DNA TGTGCCAGCGGGGCTAGCGGGAGGGCGGGCACCGGGGAGCTGTTTTTT. Protein product: CASGASGRAGTGELFF. This chain links TRBV6-1 with TRBJ2-2, with 12 bases lining up with TRBD2. This CDR3 is 16 amino acids long. Germline values: CDR1 MNHNS, CDR2 SASEGT. Trimming removed 8 bases from V and 4 bases from J; junction bases left unmatched: 8.

The J gene is TRBJ2-1, the V gene TRBV18; possible D gene TRBD1, 7 bases. The germline V gene encodes CDR1 KGHSH and CDR2 LQKENI. The CDR3 is 14 amino acids. The ends were cut back, 3 bases at V and 9 bases at J, with 15 bases in the middle. Here the CDR3 reads CASSPGPGGGEQFF. CDR3 nucleotide sequence: TGTGCCAGCTCACCGGGACCAGGGGGAGGTGAGCAGTTCTTC. The whole variable domain, filled in from reference TRBV18 and TRBJ2-1, reads NAGVMQNPRHLVRRRGQEARLRCSPMKGHSHVYWYRQLPEEGLKFMVYLQKENIIDESGMPKERFSAEFPKEGPSILRIQQVVRGDSAAYFCASSPGPGGGEQFFGPGTRLTVL.

Turning to this clonotype: This clone may be a read error of a much larger clone one base away. This rearrangement joins TRBV3-1 to TRBJ2-7; 7 nucleotides agree with TRBD1. The V and J ends lost 0 bases and 3 bases, in that order; junction bases with no gene match: 5. The CDR3 has 15 amino acids. In germline, CDR1 is LGHDT, CDR2 YNNKEL (reference sequence). The CDR3 loop is CASSQELQGIYEQYF. The DNA for the CDR3 is TGTGCCAGCAGCCAAGAGCTACAGGGGATCTACGAGCAGTACTTC.

This clonotype came up once. The chain has TRBV20-1 and TRBJ2-1; 9 nucleotides line up with TRBD2. The CDR3 loop spans 16 amino acids. Germline CDR1 DFQATT, CDR2 SNEGSKA (reference sequence). J gave up 9 bases and V 1 base, and 13 bases lay outside the gene matches. In DNA, the CDR3 is TGCAGTGCTAGAGTCCCCGGCGGGAGGGCCCTGGGTGAGCAGTTCTTC. Amino acids: CSARVPGGRALGEQFF.

Ten or more counts support this clonotype. The chain recombines TRBV28 with TRBJ2-1, with 7 bases lining up with TRBD2. The CDR3 is 16 amino acids. The ends lost 5 bases at V and 6 bases at J; junction bases unmatched: 13. The V gene's germline CDR1 is MDHEN and CDR2 SYDVKM. The CDR3 spells CASSPPGRTLRNEQFF. For the CDR3, the DNA is TGTGCCAGCAGTCCCCCCGGGAGGACCCTTCGCAATGAGCAGTTCTTC.

This clonotype has just a few counts. The CDR3 DNA sequence: TGCGCCAGCAGCTTCCTAGCGGGCTCCTACGAGCAGTACTTC. The encoded protein is CASSFLAGSYEQYF. The chain combines TRBV5-1 with TRBJ2-7; 8 nucleotides agree with TRBD2. Germline V lookup: CDR1 SGHRS, CDR2 YFSETQ. With V trimmed by 2 bases and J by 0 bases, 1 base remained unmatched. CDR3 size: 14 residues.

In its sample, this clonotype was seen many times. This chain connects TRBV5-1 to TRBJ2-7; D is possibly TRBD1 (5 bases). CDR1 is SGHRS, CDR2 YFSETQ, per germline. V was shortened by 4 bases and J by 5 bases, with 19 bases between the two germline ends. The CDR3 totals 15 residues. CDR3 in amino acids: CASSPTGQGRDEQYF. The CDR3 region has the DNA TGCGCCAGCAGCCCGACCGGGCAGGGTAGGGACGAGCAGTACTTC.

V gene TRBV20-1 combines with J gene TRBJ2-7, with 9 positions matching TRBD2. V lost 0 bases to trimming and J lost 2 bases; unmatched junction nucleotides: 5. This CDR3 comprises 15 residues. Germline V gives CDR1 DFQATT, CDR2 SNEGSKA (reference sequence). CDR3 nucleotide sequence: TGCAGTGCTAGAGAGACTAGCGGTATTACCTACGAGCAGTACTTC. Translating gives CSARETSGITYEQYF.

V and J are TRBV12-3 or TRBV12-4 and TRBJ1-4, with D tentatively TRBD1 (6 bases). The V end lost 6 bases, the J end lost 2 bases, and 10 bases lay between the germline ends. CDR3 size: 14 residues. The CDR3 here is CASRRGATNEKLFF. The CDR3 bases are TGTGCCAGCAGGAGGGGGGCCACTAATGAAAAACTGTTTTTT.

At least ten counts were recorded for this clonotype. This chain joins TRBV3-1 and TRBJ1-2, with D uncertain. The CDR3 length is 13 residues. Germline V CDR1 and CDR2: LGHDT, YNNKEL (reference sequence). V was trimmed by 4 bases and J by 5 bases, leaving 11 bases between them. The CDR3 is CASSPPLGYGYTF. The CDR3 DNA reads as TGTGCCAGCAGCCCGCCACTAGGATATGGCTACACCTTC.

There are many counts of this clonotype. V is TRBV7-3 and J is TRBJ2-5; weak D call: TRBD2 (5 bases). Trimming removed 2 bases at V and 4 bases at J, with 11 bases between. CDR1 and CDR2 from the germline V gene are SGHTA and FQGTGA. The CDR3 is made up of 14 amino acids. The CDR3 nucleotides are TGTGCCAGCAGCTTAGATGCTGGAGGAGAGACCCAGTACTTC. It codes for CASSLDAGGETQYF.

This clonotype was seen repeatedly, ten times or more. The V and J genes are TRBV20-1 and TRBJ2-7, with TRBD2 matching over 8 bases. Germline loops: CDR1 DFQATT, CDR2 SNEGSKA (reference sequence). V shed 5 bases, J shed 0 bases, and the junction held 18 bases outside the gene matches. The CDR3 length is 18 residues. CDR3 sequence reads: CSASPRLTGGQNSYEQYF. As DNA, the CDR3 is TGCAGTGCTTCCCCCCGACTAACGGGAGGGCAGAACTCCTACGAGCAGTACTTC.